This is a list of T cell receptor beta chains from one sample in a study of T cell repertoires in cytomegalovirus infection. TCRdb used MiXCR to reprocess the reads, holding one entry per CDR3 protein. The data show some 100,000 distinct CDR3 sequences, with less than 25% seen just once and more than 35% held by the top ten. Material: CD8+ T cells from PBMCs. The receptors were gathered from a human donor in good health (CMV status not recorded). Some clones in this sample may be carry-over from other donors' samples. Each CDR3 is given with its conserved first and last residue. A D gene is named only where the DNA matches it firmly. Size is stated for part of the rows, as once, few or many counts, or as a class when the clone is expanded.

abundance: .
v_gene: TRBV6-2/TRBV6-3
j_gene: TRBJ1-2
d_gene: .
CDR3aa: CASSYPYGYTF
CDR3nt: TGTGCCAGCAGTTACCCATATGGCTACACCTTC

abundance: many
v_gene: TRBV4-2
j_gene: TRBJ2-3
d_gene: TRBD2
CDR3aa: CASSQDQGTSVNTQYF
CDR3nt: TGTGCCAGCAGCCAAGATCAAGGGACTAGCGTAAATACGCAGTATTTT

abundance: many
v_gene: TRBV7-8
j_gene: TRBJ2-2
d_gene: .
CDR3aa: CASSLDRLGTGELFF
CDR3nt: TGTGCCAGCAGCTTAGACAGGTTAGGCACCGGGGAGCTGTTTTTT

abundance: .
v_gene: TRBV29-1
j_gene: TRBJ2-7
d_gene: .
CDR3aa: CSVEFGGNPYEQYF
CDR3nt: TGCAGCGTTGAATTCGGCGGAAACCCCTACGAGCAGTACTTC

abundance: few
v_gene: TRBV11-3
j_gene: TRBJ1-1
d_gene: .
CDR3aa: CASSQRLEGVTEAFF
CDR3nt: TGTGCCAGCAGCCAACGCCTGGAGGGCGTCACTGAAGCTTTCTTT

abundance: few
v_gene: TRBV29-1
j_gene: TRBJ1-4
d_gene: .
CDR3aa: CSVEHGNEKLFF
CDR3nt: TGCAGCGTTGAACACGGGAATGAAAAACTGTTTTTT

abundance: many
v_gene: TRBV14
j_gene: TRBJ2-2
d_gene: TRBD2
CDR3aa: CASSQGGYRTGELFF
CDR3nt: TGTGCCAGCAGCCAGGGAGGGTATCGGACCGGGGAGCTGTTTTTT

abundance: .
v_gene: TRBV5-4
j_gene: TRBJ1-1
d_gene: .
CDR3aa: CASSLRQENTEAFF
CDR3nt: TGTGCCAGCAGCTTGCGTCAGGAGAACACTGAAGCTTTCTTT

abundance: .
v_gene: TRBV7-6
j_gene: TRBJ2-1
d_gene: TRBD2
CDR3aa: CASSPGTSGSSYNEQFF
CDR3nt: TGTGCCAGCAGCCCAGGGACTAGCGGGAGCTCCTACAATGAGCAGTTCTTC

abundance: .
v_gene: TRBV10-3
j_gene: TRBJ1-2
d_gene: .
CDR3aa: CAISEGKDEGYGYTF
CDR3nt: TGTGCCATCAGTGAGGGGAAAGATGAGGGTTATGGCTACACCTTC

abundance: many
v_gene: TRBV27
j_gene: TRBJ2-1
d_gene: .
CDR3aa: CASSLSGEPYNEQFF
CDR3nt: TGTGCCAGCAGTTTATCAGGGGAGCCCTACAATGAGCAGTTCTTC

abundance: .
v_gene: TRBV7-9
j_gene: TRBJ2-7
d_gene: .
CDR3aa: CASSLGTLVHEQYF
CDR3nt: TGTGCCAGCAGCTTGGGGACGCTGGTCCACGAGCAGTACTTC

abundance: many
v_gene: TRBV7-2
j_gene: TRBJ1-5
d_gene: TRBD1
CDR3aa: CASSSVDRSFNQPQHF
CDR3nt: TGTGCCAGCAGCTCCGTGGACAGGTCCTTCAATCAGCCCCAGCATTTT

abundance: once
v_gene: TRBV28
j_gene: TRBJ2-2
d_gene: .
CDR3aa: CANSFGAGPLNTGELFF
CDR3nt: TGTGCCAACAGTTTCGGTGCGGGACCTTTGAACACCGGGGAGCTGTTTTTT

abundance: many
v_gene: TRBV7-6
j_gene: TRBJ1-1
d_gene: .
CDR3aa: CASSLGSGSTEAFF
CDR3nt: TGTGCCAGCAGCTTAGGGTCGGGGAGCACTGAAGCTTTCTTT

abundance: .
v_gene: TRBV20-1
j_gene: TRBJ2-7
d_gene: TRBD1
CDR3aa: CSARDSAYSYEQYF
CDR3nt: TGCAGTGCCAGGGACAGCGCTTACTCCTACGAGCAGTACTTC

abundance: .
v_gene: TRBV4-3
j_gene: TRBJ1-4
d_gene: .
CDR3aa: CASSQDLSGEVNEKLFF
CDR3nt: TGCGCCAGCAGCCAAGATCTTAGCGGCGAAGTAAATGAAAAACTGTTTTTT

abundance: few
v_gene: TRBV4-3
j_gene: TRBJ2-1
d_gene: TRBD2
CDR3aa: CASSLSGRGFGNEQFF
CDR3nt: TGCGCCAGCAGCCTCAGCGGGCGGGGGTTTGGTAATGAGCAGTTCTTC

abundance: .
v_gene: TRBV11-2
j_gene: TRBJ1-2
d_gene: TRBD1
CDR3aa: CASSRNGQGSGGYTF
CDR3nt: TGTGCCAGCAGCCGCAACGGACAGGGCTCAGGAGGCTACACCTTC

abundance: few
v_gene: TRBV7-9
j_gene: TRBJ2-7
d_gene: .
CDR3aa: CASSLSEEGGEYEQYF
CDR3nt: TGTGCCAGCAGCTTAAGTGAGGAGGGGGGGGAGTACGAGCAGTACTTC

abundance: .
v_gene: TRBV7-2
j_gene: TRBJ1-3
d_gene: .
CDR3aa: CASSFRRRIYF
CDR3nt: TGTGCCAGCAGCTTCAGGCGACGGATATATTTT

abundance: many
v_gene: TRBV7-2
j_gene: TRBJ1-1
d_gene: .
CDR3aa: CASSQRSTYTEAFF
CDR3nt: TGTGCCAGCAGCCAAAGAAGCACTTACACTGAAGCTTTCTTT

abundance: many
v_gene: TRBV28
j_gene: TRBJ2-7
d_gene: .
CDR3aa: CASSPRRSGDYEQYF
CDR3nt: TGTGCCAGCAGCCCCCGTAGGAGCGGAGACTACGAGCAGTACTTC

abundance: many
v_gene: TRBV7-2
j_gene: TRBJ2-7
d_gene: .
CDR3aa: CASSASPGPPQYF
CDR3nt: TGTGCCAGCAGCGCCAGTCCCGGGCCGCCGCAGTACTTC

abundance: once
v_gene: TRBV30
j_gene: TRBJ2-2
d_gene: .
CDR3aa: CAWNPNPGELFF
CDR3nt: TGTGCCTGGAATCCCAATCCAGGGGAGCTGTTTTTT

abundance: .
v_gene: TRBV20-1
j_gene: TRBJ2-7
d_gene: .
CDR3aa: CSARDPLALTYEQYF
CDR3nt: TGCAGTGCTAGAGATCCCCTAGCTTTAACCTACGAGCAGTACTTC

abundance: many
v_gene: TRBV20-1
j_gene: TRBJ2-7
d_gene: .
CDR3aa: CSARGMGEGETGTLTYEQYF
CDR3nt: TGCAGTGCTAGAGGTATGGGCGAAGGGGAAACTGGAACTCTAACCTACGAGCAGTACTTC

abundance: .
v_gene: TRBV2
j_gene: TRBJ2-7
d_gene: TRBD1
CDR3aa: CASTDRAYEQYF
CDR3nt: TGTGCCTCGACGGACAGGGCCTACGAGCAGTACTTC

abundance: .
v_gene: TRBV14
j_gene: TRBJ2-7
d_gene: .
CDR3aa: CASSQDPLRGADEQYF
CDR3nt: TGTGCCAGCAGCCAAGATCCCCTTCGCGGGGCCGACGAGCAGTACTTC

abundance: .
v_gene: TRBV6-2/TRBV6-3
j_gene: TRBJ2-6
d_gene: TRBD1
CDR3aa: CASSLDRAGANVLTF
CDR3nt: TGTGCCAGCAGTCTAGACAGGGCTGGGGCCAACGTCCTGACTTTC

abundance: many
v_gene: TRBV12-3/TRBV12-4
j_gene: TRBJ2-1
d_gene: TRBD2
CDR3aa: CASRSSSGGSFGYNEQFF
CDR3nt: TGTGCCAGCAGGAGTTCTAGCGGAGGATCCTTCGGGTACAATGAGCAGTTCTTC

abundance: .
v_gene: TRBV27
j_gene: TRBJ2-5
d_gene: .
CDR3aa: CASSPVRVREETQYF
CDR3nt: TGTGCCAGCAGTCCAGTTAGGGTTAGAGAAGAGACCCAGTACTTC

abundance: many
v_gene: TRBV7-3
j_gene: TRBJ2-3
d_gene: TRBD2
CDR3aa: CASSISGGADTQYF
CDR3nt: TGTGCCAGCAGCATTAGCGGGGGGGCAGATACGCAGTATTTT

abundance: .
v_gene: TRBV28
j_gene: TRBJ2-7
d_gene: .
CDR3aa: CASSNPGPMGYEQYF
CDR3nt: TGTGCCAGCAGCAATCCCGGGCCCATGGGCTACGAGCAGTACTTC

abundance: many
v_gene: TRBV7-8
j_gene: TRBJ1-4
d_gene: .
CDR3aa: CASSLGGTNEKLFF
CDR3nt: TGTGCCAGCAGCTTAGGGGGCACTAATGAAAAACTGTTTTTT

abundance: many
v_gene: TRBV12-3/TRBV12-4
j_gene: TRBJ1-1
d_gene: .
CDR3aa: CASSPRGRGNTEAFF
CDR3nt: TGTGCCAGCAGCCCCAGGGGTCGGGGCAACACTGAAGCTTTCTTT

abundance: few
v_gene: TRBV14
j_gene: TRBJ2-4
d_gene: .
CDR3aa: CASSQEAYGGIQYF
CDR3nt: TGTGCCAGCAGCCAAGAGGCCTACGGTGGCATTCAGTACTTC

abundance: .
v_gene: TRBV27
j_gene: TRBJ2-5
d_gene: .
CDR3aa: CASSLSGKRETQYF
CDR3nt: TGTGCCAGCAGTTTATCCGGGAAAAGAGAGACCCAGTACTTC

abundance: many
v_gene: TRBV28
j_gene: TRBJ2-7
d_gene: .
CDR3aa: CAASMGDSAYEQYF
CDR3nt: TGTGCCGCCTCGATGGGAGACAGCGCCTACGAGCAGTACTTC

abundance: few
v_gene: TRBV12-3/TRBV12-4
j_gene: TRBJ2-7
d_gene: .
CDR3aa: CASSLGLGGYEQYF
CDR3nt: TGTGCCAGCAGTTTAGGCCTTGGAGGCTACGAGCAGTACTTC

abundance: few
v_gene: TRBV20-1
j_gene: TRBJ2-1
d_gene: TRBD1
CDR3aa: CSAIGQDPSLEQFF
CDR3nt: TGCAGTGCTATCGGACAGGACCCTTCTCTCGAGCAGTTCTTC

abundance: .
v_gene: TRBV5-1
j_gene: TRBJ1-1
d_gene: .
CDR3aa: CASGSRGATEAFF
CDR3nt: TGCGCCAGCGGGTCAAGAGGGGCAACTGAAGCTTTCTTT

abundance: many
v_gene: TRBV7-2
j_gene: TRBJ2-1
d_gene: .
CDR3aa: CASSLGRNEQFF
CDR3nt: TGTGCCAGCAGCTTAGGGCGCAATGAGCAGTTCTTC

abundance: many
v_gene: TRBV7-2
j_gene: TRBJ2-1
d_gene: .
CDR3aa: CASSLLGEYNEQFF
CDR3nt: TGTGCCAGCAGCCTCCTCGGGGAGTACAATGAGCAGTTCTTC

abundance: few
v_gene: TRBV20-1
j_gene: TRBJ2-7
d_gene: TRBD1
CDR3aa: CSALRQGASYEQYF
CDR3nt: TGCAGTGCGCTACGACAGGGGGCTTCCTACGAGCAGTACTTC

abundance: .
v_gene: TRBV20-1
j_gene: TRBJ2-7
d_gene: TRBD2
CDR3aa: CSARERTSGMEQYF
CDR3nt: TGCAGTGCTAGAGAAAGGACTAGCGGGATGGAGCAGTACTTC

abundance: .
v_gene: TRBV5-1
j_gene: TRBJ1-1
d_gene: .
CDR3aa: CASSLTGSLFF
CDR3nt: TGCGCCAGCAGCTTAACAGGGTCTCTGTTCTTT

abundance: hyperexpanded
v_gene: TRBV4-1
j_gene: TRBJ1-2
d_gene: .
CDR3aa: CASSQDRLTGLYTF
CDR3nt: TGCGCCAGCAGCCAAGATCGACTGACAGGACTCTACACCTTC

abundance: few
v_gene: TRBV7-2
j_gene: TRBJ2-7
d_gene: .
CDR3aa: CALQRSYEQYF
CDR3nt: TGTGCCCTGCAGCGCTCCTACGAGCAGTACTTC

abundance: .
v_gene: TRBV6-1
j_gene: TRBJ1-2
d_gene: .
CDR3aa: CASKVGTSYGYTF
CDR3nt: TGTGCCAGCAAAGTGGGCACCTCCTATGGCTACACCTTC

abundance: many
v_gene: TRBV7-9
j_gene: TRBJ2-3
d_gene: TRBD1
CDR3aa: CASSPGTAPTDTQYF
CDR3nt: TGTGCCAGCAGCCCCGGGACAGCGCCCACAGATACGCAGTATTTT

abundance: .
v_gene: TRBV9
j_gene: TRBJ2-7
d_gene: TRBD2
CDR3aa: CASSGGGRSYEQYF
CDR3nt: TGTGCCAGCAGCGGCGGGGGTCGAAGTTACGAGCAGTACTTC